This is a list of T cell receptor beta chains from one sample in a study of neoadjuvant anti-PD-1 for oral cavity cancer. The protocol was immunoSEQ multiplex PCR, while the TCRdb copy is restricted to in-frame clones and leaves out a portion. The sample yields about 13,000 clones, around 70% seen once. Sequenced material: PBMCs, taken after nivolumab (anti-PD-1) treatment. The source of these receptors is a person aged 35-79 years with oral cavity squamous cell carcinoma. CDR3s include the opening cysteine and the closing phenylalanine or tryptophan. The D gene is left open where the match is weak. Size is stated for part of the rows, as once, few or many counts, or as a class when the clone is expanded.

V: TRBV19
J: TRBJ2-7
D: NA
size: NA
CDR3: CASSSRQTSFYEQYF
DNA: TGTGCCAGTAGTTCCCGACAGACGTCCTTCTACGAGCAGTACTTC

V: TRBV5-5
J: TRBJ1-2
D: NA
size: NA
CDR3: CASSFAGGYTF
DNA: TGTGCCAGCAGCTTCGCGGGGGGCTACACCTTC

V: TRBV6-1
J: TRBJ2-7
D: NA
size: NA
CDR3: CASKRGPASDEQYF
DNA: TGTGCCAGCAAGAGGGGACCCGCGTCCGACGAGCAGTACTTC

V: TRBV2
J: TRBJ1-5
D: TRBD1
size: NA
CDR3: CASSDLRTGYSNQPQHF
DNA: TGTGCCAGCAGTGACCTGCGGACAGGTTATAGCAATCAGCCCCAGCATTTT

V: TRBV11-3
J: TRBJ2-1
D: TRBD2
size: NA
CDR3: CASSRGGFREQFF
DNA: TGTGCCAGCAGCCGGGGGGGATTCCGTGAGCAGTTCTTC

V: TRBV4-1
J: TRBJ1-4
D: NA
size: few
CDR3: CASSQVEGEKLFF
DNA: TGCGCCAGCAGCCAGGTTGAAGGGGAAAAACTGTTTTTT

V: TRBV5-1
J: TRBJ2-3
D: TRBD2
size: few
CDR3: CASSKSGRAEADTQYF
DNA: TGCGCCAGCAGCAAAAGCGGGAGGGCCGAGGCAGATACGCAGTATTTT

V: TRBV2
J: TRBJ1-2
D: NA
size: NA
CDR3: CASLATDYGYTF
DNA: TGTGCCAGTCTTGCGACAGACTATGGCTACACCTTC

V: TRBV5-4
J: TRBJ2-1
D: TRBD2
size: few
CDR3: CASSLDAGAYNEQFF
DNA: TGTGCCAGCAGCTTGGACGCGGGGGCCTACAATGAGCAGTTCTTC

V: TRBV27
J: TRBJ1-5
D: TRBD1
size: NA
CDR3: CASRSRTGSNQPQHF
DNA: TGTGCCAGCAGGAGCCGGACAGGGAGTAATCAGCCCCAGCATTTT

V: TRBV11-2
J: TRBJ1-4
D: NA
size: few
CDR3: CASSQGFNEKLFF
DNA: TGTGCCAGCAGCCAGGGATTTAATGAAAAACTGTTTTTT

V: TRBV10-3
J: TRBJ2-2
D: TRBD2
size: NA
CDR3: CAISDNGSGSVHTGELFF
DNA: TGTGCCATCAGTGATAATGGCAGCGGGAGCGTGCACACCGGGGAGCTGTTTTTT

V: TRBV2
J: TRBJ2-2
D: NA
size: few
CDR3: CASSIQGKNTGELFF
DNA: TGTGCCAGCAGTATCCAGGGGAAAAACACCGGGGAGCTGTTTTTT